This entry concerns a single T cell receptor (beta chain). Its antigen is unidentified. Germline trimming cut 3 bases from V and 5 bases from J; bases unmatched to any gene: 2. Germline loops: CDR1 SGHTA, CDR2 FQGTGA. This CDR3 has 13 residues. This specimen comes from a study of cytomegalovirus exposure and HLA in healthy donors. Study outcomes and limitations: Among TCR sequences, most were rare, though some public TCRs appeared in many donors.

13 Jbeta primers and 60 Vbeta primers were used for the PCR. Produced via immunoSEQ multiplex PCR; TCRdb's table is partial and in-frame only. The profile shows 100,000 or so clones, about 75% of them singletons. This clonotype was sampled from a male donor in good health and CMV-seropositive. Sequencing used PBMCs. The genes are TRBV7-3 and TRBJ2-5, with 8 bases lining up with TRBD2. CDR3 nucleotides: TGTGCCAGCAGCTTCGGGGGGGAGGAGACCCAGTACTTC. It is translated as CASSFGGEETQYF. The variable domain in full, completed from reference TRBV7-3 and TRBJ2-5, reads GAGVSQTPSNKVTEKGKYVELRCDPISGHTALYWYRQSLGQGPEFLIYFQGTGAADDSGLPNDRFFAVRPEGSVSTLKIQRTERGDSAVYLCASSFGGEETQYFGPGTRLLVL.